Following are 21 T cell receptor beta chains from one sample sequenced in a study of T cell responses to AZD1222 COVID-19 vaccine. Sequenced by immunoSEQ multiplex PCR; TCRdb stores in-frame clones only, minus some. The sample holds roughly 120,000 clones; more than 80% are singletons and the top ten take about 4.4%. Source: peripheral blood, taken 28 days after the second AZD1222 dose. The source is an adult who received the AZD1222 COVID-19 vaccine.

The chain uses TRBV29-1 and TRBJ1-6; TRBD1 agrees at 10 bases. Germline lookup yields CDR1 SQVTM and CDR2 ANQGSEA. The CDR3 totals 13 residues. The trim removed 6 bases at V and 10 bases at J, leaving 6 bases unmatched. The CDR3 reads CSVGTGVNSPLHF. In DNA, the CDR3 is TGCAGCGTGGGGACAGGGGTTAACTCACCCCTCCACTTT.

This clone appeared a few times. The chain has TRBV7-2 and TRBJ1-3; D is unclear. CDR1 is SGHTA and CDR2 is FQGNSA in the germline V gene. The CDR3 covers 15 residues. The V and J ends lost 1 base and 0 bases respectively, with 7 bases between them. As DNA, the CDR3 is TGTGCCAGCAGCTTAGACCGGAGCTCTGGAAACACCATATATTTT. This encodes CASSLDRSSGNTIYF.

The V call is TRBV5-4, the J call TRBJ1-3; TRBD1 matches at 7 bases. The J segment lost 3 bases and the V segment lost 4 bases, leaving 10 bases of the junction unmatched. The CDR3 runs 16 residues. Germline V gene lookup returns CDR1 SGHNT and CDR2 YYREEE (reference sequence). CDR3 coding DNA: TGTGCCAGCAGCCCCGGGACAGTTATTGATGGAAACACCATATATTTT. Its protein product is CASSPGTVIDGNTIYF.

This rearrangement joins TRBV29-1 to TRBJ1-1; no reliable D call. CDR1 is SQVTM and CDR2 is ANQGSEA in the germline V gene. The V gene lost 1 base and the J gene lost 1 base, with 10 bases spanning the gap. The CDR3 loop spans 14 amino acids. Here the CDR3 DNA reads TGCAGCGTTGAAGGCCTAGCAGGGAACACTGAAGCTTTCTTT. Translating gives CSVEGLAGNTEAFF.

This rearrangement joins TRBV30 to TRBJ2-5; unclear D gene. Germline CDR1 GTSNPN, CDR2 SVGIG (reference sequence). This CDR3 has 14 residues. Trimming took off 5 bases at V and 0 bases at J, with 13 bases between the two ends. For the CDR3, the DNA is TGTGCCTGGGTTCCCTCCTGGTACCAAGAGACCCAGTACTTC. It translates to CAWVPSWYQETQYF.

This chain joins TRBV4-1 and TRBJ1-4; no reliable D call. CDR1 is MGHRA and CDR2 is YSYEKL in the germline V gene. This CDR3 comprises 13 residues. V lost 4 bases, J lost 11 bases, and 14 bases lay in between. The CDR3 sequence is CASSPALREKLFF. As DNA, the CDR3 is TGCGCCAGCAGCCCTGCGCTCCGAGAGAAACTGTTTTTT.

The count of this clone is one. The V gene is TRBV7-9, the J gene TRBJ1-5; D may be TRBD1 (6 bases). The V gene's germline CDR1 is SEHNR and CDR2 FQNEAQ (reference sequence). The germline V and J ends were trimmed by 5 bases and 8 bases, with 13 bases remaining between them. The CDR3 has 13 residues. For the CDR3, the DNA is TGTGCCAGCAGCCTAGGGGGGGAAAAGCCCCAGCATTTT. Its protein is CASSLGGEKPQHF.

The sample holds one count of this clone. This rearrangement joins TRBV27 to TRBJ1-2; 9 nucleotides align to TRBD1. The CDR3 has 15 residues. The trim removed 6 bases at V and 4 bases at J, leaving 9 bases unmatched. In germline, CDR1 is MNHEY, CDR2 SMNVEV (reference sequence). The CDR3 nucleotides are TGTGCCAGCAGCCAACCGGGACAGGGTTCCTATGGCTACACCTTC. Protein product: CASSQPGQGSYGYTF.

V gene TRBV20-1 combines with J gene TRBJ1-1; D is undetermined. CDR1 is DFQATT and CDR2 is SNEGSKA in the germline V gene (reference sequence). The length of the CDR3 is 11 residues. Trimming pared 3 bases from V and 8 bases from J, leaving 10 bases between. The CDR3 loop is CSASTVAEAFF. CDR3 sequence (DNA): TGCAGTGCTAGCACAGTGGCAGAAGCTTTCTTT.

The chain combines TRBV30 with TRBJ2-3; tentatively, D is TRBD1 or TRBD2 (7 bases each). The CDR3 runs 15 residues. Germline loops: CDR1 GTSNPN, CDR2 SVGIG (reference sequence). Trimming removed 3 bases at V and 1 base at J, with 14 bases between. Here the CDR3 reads CAWRAQGGGTDTQYF. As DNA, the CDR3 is TGTGCCTGGAGGGCTCAGGGGGGGGGCACAGATACGCAGTATTTT.

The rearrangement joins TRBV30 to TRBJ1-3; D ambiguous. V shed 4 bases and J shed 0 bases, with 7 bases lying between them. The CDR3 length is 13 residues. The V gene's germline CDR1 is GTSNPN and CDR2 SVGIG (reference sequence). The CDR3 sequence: CAWTPPSGNTIYF. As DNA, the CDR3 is TGTGCCTGGACCCCCCCCTCTGGAAACACCATATATTTT.

CDR3 in DNA: TGTGCCAGCAGCACGGGGACTAGCCTCGATACGCAGTATTTT. It specifies CASSTGTSLDTQYF. The J gene is TRBJ2-3, the V gene TRBV3-1 (or the pseudogene TRBV3-2), with 9 bases lining up with TRBD2. Germline V gene data show CDR1 as LGHDT and CDR2 as YNNKEL (reference sequence). The CDR3 totals 14 residues. Trimming removed 5 bases from V and 6 bases from J; junction bases left unmatched: 6.

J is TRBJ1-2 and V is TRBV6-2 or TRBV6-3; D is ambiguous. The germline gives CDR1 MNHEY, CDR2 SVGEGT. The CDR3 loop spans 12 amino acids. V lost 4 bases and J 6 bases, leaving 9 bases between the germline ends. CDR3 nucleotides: TGTGCCAGCAGTTTCGCGGGGAATGGCTACACCTTC. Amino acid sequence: CASSFAGNGYTF.

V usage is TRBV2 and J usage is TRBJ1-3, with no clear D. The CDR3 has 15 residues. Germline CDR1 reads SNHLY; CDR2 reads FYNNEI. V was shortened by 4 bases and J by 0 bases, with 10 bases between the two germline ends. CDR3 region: CASSVVGRSGNTIYF. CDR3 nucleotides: TGTGCCAGCAGTGTGGTAGGTCGCTCTGGAAACACCATATATTTT.

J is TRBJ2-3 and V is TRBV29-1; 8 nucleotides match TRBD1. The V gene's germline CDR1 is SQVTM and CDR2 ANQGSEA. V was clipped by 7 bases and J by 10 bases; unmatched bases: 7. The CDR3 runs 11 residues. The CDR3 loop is CSARTGGAQYF. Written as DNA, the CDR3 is TGCAGCGCCCGTACAGGGGGAGCGCAGTATTTT.

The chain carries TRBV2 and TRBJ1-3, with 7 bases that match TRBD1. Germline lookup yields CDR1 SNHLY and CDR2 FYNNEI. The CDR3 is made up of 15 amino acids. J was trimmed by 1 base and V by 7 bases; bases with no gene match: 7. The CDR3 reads CASKRGQGSGNTIYF. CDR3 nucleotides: TGTGCCAGCAAAAGGGGGCAGGGTTCTGGAAACACCATATATTTT.

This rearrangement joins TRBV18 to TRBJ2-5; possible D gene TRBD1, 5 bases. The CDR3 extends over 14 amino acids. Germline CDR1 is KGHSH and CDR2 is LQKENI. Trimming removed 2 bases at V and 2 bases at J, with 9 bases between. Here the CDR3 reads CASSPTQGQETQYF. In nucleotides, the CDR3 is TGTGCCAGCTCACCAACGCAGGGACAAGAGACCCAGTACTTC.

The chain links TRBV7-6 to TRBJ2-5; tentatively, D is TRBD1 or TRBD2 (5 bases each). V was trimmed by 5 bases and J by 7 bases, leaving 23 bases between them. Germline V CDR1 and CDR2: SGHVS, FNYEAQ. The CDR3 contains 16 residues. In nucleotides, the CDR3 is TGTGCCAGCAGCCCCTCCCTGGGACCGGCTGTGAGGACCCAGTACTTC. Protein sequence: CASSPSLGPAVRTQYF.

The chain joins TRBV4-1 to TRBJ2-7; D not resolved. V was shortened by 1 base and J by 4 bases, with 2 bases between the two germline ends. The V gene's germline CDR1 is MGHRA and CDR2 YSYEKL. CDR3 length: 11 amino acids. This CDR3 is CASSQAYEQYF. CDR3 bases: TGCGCCAGCAGCCAAGCTTACGAGCAGTACTTC.

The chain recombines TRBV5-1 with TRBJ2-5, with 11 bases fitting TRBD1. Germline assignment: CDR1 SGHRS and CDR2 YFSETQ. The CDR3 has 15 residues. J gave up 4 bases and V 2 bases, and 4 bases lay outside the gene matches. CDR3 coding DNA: TGCGCCAGCAGCTTTGGACAGGGGGCCCGAGAGACCCAGTACTTC. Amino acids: CASSFGQGARETQYF. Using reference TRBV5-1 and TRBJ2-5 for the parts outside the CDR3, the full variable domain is KAGVTQTPRYLIKTRGQQVTLSCSPISGHRSVSWYQQTPGQGLQFLFEYFSETQRNKGNFPGRFSGRQFSNSRSEMNVSTLELGDSALYLCASSFGQGARETQYFGPGTRLLVL.

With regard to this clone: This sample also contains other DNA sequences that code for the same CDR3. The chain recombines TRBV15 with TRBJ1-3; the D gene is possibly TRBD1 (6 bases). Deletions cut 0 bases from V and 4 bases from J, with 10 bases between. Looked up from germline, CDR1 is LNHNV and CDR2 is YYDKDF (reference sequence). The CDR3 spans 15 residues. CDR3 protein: CATSRDPGAGNTIYF. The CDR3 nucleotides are TGTGCCACCAGCAGAGATCCGGGGGCCGGAAACACCATATATTTT.